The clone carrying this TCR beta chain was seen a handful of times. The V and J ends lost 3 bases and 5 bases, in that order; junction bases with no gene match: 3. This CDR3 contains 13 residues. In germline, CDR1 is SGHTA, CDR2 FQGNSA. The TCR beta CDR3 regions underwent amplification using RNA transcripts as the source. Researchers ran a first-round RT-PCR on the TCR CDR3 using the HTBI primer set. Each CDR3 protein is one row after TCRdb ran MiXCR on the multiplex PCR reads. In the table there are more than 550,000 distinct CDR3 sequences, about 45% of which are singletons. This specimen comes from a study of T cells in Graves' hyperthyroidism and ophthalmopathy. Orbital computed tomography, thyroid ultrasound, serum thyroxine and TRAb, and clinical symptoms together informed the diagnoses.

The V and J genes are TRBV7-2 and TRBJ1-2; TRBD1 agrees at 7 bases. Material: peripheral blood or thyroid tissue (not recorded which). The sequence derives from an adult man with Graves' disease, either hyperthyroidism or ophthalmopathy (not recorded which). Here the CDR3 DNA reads TGTGCCAGCAGCTTCGCAGGGGGTTATGGCTACACCTTC. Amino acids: CASSFAGGYGYTF. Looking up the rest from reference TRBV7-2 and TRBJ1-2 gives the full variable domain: GAGVSQSPSNKVTEKGKDVELRCDPISGHTALYWYRQSLGQGLEFLIYFQGNSAPDKSGLPSDRFSAERTGGSVSTLTIQRTQQEDSAVYLCASSFAGGYGYTFGSGTRLTVV.